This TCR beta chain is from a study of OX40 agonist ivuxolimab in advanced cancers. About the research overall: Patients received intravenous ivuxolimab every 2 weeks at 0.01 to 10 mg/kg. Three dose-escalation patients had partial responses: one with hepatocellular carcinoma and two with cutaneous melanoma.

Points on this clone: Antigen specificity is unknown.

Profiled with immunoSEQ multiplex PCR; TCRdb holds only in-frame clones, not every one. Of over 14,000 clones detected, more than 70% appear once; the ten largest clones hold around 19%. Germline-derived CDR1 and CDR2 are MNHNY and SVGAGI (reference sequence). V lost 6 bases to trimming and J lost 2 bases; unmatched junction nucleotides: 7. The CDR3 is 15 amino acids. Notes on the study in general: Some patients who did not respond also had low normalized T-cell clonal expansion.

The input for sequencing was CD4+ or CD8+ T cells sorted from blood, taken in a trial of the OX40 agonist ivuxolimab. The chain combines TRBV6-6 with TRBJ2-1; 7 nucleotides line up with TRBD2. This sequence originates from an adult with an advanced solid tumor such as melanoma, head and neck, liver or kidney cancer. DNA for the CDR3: TGTGCCAGCAGCTACCGAAGCGGGACCTACAATGAGCAGTTCTTC. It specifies CASSYRSGTYNEQFF.